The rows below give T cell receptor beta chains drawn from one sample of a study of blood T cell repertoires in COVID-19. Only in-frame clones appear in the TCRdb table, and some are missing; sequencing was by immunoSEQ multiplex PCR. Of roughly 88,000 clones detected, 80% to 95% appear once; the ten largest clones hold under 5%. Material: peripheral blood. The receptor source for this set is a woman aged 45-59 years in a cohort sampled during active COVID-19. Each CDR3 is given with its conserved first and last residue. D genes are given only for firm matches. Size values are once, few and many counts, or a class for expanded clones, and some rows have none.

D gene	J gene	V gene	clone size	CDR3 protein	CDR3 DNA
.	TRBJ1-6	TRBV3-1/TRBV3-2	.	CASSQEGQAYNSPLHF	TGTGCCAGCAGCCAAGAAGGTCAGGCCTATAATTCACCCCTCCACTTT
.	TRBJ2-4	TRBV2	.	CASSERALLTAKNIQYF	TGTGCCAGCAGTGAGCGGGCGTTGCTTACGGCCAAAAACATTCAGTACTTC
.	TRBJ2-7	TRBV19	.	CASSPSTGGASYEQYF	TGTGCCAGTAGTCCCAGCACAGGGGGGGCTTCCTACGAGCAGTACTTC
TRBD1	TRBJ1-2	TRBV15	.	CATSNRGQGLFSYGYTF	TGTGCCACCAGCAACCGAGGACAGGGTCTTTTCTCTTATGGCTACACCTTC
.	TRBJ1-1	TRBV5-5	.	CASSLPLGGNTEAFF	TGTGCCAGCAGCCTCCCCCTGGGGGGAAACACTGAAGCTTTCTTT
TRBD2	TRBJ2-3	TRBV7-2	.	CASSLFSGGSTDTQYF	TGTGCCAGCAGCTTATTTAGCGGGGGAAGCACAGATACGCAGTATTTT
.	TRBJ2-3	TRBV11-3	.	CASSLPVGTQTDTQYF	TGTGCCAGCAGCTTACCGGTGGGGACACAGACAGATACGCAGTATTTT
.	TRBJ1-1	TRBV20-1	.	CSARQVTEAFF	TGCAGTGCTAGACAGGTGACTGAAGCTTTCTTT
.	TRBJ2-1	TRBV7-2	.	CASSSPRAGVLSSYNEQFF	TGTGCCAGCAGCTCTCCACGGGCAGGGGTCTTGAGCTCCTACAATGAGCAGTTCTTC
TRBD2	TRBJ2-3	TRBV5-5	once	CASSFGTSGTSTDTQYF	TGTGCCAGCAGCTTCGGGACTAGCGGGACGAGCACAGATACGCAGTATTTT
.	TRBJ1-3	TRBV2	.	CASKSDRSFLNTIYF	TGTGCCAGCAAATCAGACAGGTCCTTTCTGAACACCATATATTTT
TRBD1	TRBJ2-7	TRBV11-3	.	CASSYGQAGEQYF	TGTGCCAGCAGCTATGGACAGGCGGGCGAGCAGTACTTC
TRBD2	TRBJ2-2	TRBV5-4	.	CASRAAGGPPGELFF	TGTGCCAGCAGAGCAGCGGGAGGGCCCCCCGGGGAGCTGTTTTTT
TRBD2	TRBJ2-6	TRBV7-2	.	CASSLSGGLLSGANVLTF	TGTGCCAGCAGCTTGAGCGGGGGGCTATTATCCGGGGCCAACGTCCTGACTTTC
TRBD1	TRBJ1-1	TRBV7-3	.	CASSSQGDTEAFF	TGTGCCAGCAGCTCACAGGGGGACACTGAAGCTTTCTTT
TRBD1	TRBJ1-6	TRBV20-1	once	CSASETGGNYSPLHF	TGCAGTGCTAGTGAGACAGGGGGCAATTATTCACCCCTCCACTTT
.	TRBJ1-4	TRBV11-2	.	CASSFGGFATNEKLFF	TGTGCCAGCAGCTTTGGAGGGTTTGCAACTAATGAAAAACTGTTTTTT
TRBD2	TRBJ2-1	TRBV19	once	CASSLLAGGHNEQFF	TGTGCCAGTAGTTTACTAGCGGGGGGCCATAATGAGCAGTTCTTC
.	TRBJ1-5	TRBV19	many	CASNDAGLVSNQPQHF	TGTGCCAGTAACGATGCCGGGTTAGTAAGCAATCAGCCCCAGCATTTT
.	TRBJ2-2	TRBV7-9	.	CASSLVRGRTGELFF	TGTGCCAGCAGCTTAGTTCGGGGAAGGACCGGGGAGCTGTTTTTT
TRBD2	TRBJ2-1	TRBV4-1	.	CASSHHSRTSGRSYNEQFF	TGCGCCAGCAGCCATCATAGCCGGACTAGCGGGAGGTCCTACAATGAGCAGTTCTTC
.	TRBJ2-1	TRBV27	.	CASSLGLLYNEQFF	TGTGCCAGCAGTTTAGGGCTACTTTACAATGAGCAGTTCTTC
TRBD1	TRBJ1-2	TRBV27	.	CASSPIYRDRRDGYTF	TGTGCCAGCAGTCCGATTTACCGGGACAGGCGAGATGGCTACACCTTC
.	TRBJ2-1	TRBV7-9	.	CASSLVRGLYNEQFF	TGTGCCAGCAGCTTAGTGCGGGGGCTCTACAATGAGCAGTTCTTC
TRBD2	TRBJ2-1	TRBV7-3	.	CASSLSASGNEQFF	TGTGCCAGCAGCTTAAGTGCTAGCGGCAATGAGCAGTTCTTC
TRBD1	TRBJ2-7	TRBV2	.	CASRGTVGVGVYEQYF	TGTGCCAGCAGGGGGACAGTCGGGGTAGGAGTCTACGAGCAGTACTTC